Sequencing of this T cell receptor beta chain was carried out in a study of T cells in tumors after PD-1 blockade. General study points: Squamous carcinoma: 45% to 60% of expanded exhausted clones novel, versus 25% to 35% of other expanded CD8+ clones.

Trimming took 3 bases from V and 2 from J, leaving 13 bases between them. This CDR3 comprises 15 residues. From germline, CDR1 is SQVTM and CDR2 ANQGSEA. The same primary tumor site was biopsied both before and after PD-1 blockade. Template: tumor biopsy or peripheral blood genomic DNA, roughly 550-6,500 ng per sample. This clone was seen a handful of times. Its antigen remains unidentified. TCRdb's table, derived via immunoSEQ multiplex PCR, lists solely in-frame clones and lacks some. The sample holds around 12,000 clones; approximately 64% are singletons and the top ten take 20% to 30%. The receptor's source is a human donor with cutaneous squamous cell carcinoma. The specimen comprised tumor tissue, sampled before anti-PD-1 treatment. The chain couples TRBV29-1 to TRBJ2-2; no reliable D call. As DNA, the CDR3 is TGCAGCGTTGAGGGTCTTCAATTCAACACCGGGGAGCTGTTTTTT. This codes for CSVEGLQFNTGELFF.